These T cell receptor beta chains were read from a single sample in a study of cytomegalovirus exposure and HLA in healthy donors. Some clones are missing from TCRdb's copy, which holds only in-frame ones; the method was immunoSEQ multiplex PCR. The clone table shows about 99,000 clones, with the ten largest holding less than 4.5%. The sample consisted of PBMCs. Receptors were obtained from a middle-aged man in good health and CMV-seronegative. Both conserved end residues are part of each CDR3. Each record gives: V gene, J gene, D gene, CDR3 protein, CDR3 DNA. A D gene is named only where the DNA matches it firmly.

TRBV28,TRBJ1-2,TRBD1,CASIPGTGTYNYGYTF,TGTGCCAGCATCCCCGGGACAGGGACTTATAACTATGGCTACACCTTC
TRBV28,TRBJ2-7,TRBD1,CASRNTGTGHYEQYF,TGTGCCAGCAGGAATACCGGGACAGGTCACTACGAGCAGTACTTC
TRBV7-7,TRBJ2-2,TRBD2,CASSSGLGPTTGELFF,TGTGCCAGCAGCTCAGGACTAGGACCGACGACCGGGGAGCTGTTTTTT
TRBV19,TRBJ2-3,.,CASRRSDTQYF,TGTGCCAGTAGGCGTTCAGATACGCAGTATTTT
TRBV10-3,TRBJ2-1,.,CATTGRDDEQFF,TGTGCCACCACAGGGAGGGACGATGAGCAGTTCTTC
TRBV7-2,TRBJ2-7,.,CASSQRLGPSRPYEQYF,TGTGCCAGCAGCCAGAGATTGGGCCCGAGCCGGCCCTACGAGCAGTACTTC
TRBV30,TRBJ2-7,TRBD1,CASKTGSYEQYF,TGTGCCTCAAAGACAGGGAGTTACGAGCAGTACTTC
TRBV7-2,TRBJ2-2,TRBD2,CASSLVRGDTGELFF,TGTGCCAGCAGCTTAGTTCGGGGGGACACCGGGGAGCTGTTTTTT
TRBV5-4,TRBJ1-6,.,CASSRAGITGSPLHF,TGTGCCAGCAGCCGTGCTGGAATCACGGGGTCACCCCTCCACTTT
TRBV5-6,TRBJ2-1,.,CASISGLTYNEQFF,TGTGCCAGCATTAGCGGACTGACCTACAATGAGCAGTTCTTC
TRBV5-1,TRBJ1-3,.,CASSTAGAGNTIYF,TGCGCCAGCAGCACGGCGGGCGCTGGAAACACCATATATTTT
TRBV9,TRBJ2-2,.,CASSVAQGNTGELFF,TGTGCCAGCAGCGTAGCCCAGGGGAACACCGGGGAGCTGTTTTTT
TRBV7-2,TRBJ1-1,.,CASSLEARRGTEAFF,TGTGCCAGCAGCTTAGAGGCAAGGCGAGGCACTGAAGCTTTCTTT
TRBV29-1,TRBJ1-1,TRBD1,CSVRKTGVHTEAFF,TGCAGCGTTCGCAAGACAGGGGTGCACACTGAAGCTTTCTTT
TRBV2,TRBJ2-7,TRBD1,CASTGQGTGEQYF,TGTGCCAGCACAGGACAGGGAACGGGCGAGCAGTACTTC
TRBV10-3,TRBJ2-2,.,CATDQGNTGELFF,TGTGCCACCGACCAGGGAAACACCGGGGAGCTGTTTTTT
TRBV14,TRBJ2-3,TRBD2,CASSQESALAGVTDTQYF,TGTGCCAGCAGCCAAGAAAGCGCCCTAGCGGGGGTCACAGATACGCAGTATTTT
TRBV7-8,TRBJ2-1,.,CASSLGGGGSSYNEQFF,TGTGCCAGCAGCTTAGGGGGGGGCGGGAGCTCCTACAATGAGCAGTTCTTC
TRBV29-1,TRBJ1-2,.,CSFSRQDGYGYTF,TGCAGCTTTTCTAGACAGGACGGTTATGGCTACACCTTC
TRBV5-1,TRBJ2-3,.,CASSLRRNADTQYF,TGCGCCAGCAGCTTGCGGAGGAACGCAGATACGCAGTATTTT
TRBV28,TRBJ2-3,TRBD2,CASGGGLVYTDTQYF,TGTGCCAGCGGGGGGGGACTAGTGTACACAGATACGCAGTATTTT
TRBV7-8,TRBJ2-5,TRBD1,CASSYGTVQETQYF,TGTGCCAGCAGCTATGGGACAGTCCAAGAGACCCAGTACTTC
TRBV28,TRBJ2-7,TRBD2,CASSTRLAGGLLSYEQYF,TGTGCCAGCAGTACAAGACTAGCGGGAGGCCTCCTATCCTACGAGCAGTACTTC
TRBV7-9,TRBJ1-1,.,CATGYRQGYRNTEAFF,TGTGCCACCGGCTACCGTCAGGGTTATCGTAACACTGAAGCTTTCTTT
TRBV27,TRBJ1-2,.,CASSSPSSGQKGYTF,TGTGCCAGCAGTTCTCCCAGTTCAGGACAGAAAGGCTACACCTTC
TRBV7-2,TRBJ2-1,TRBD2,CASSSRLAQAYNEQFF,TGTGCCAGCAGCTCGAGACTAGCTCAGGCCTACAATGAGCAGTTCTTC
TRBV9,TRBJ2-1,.,CASSVLGSNEQFF,TGTGCCAGCAGCGTTCTAGGCTCCAATGAGCAGTTCTTC
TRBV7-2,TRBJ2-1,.,CASSGLNNEQFF,TGTGCCAGCAGCGGACTAAACAATGAGCAGTTCTTC
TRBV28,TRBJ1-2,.,CASSLRPEGGYTF,TGTGCCAGCAGTTTGAGACCGGAGGGTGGCTACACCTTC
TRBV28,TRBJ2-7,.,CASKKRALSYEQYF,TGTGCCAGCAAAAAGCGGGCCCTCTCCTACGAGCAGTACTTC
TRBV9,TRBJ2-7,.,CASSVEGAPSYEQYF,TGTGCCAGCAGCGTAGAAGGAGCACCCTCCTACGAGCAGTACTTC
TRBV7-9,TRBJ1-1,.,CASSLGSTEAFF,TGTGCCAGCAGCTTAGGTTCGACTGAAGCTTTCTTT
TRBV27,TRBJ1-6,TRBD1,CASRRQGAGSPLHF,TGTGCCAGCAGACGACAGGGGGCTGGTTCACCCCTCCACTTT